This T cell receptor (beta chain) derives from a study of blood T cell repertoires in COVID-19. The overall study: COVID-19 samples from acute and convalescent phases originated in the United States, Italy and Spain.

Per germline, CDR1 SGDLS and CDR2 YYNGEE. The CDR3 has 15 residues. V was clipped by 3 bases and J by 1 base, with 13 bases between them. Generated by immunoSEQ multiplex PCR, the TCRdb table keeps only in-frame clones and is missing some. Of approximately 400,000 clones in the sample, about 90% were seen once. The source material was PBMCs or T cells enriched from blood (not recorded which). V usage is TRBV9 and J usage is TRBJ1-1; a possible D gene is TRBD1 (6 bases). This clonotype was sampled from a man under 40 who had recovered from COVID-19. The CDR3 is CASSATQGWNTEAFF. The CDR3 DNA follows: TGTGCCAGCAGCGCTACTCAGGGGTGGAACACTGAAGCTTTCTTT. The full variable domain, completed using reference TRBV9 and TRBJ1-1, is DSGVTQTPKHLITATGQRVTLRCSPRSGDLSVYWYQQSLDQGLQFLIQYYNGEERAKGNILERFSAQQFPDLHSELNLSSLELGDSALYFCASSATQGWNTEAFFGQGTRLTVV.